These T cell receptor beta chains were read from a single sample in a study of breast tumors, draining lymph nodes, adjacent tissues. One entry per CDR3 protein results from TCRdb running MiXCR on the multiplex PCR reads. The table records around 100,000 distinct CDR3 sequences, around 20% of them present only once. The sample taken for sequencing was axillary lymph node tissue. Source of these receptors: a female donor with breast cancer. Some clones in this sample may be carry-over from other donors' samples. CDR3s include the opening cysteine and the closing phenylalanine or tryptophan. D genes are given only for firm matches. A row's size may be missing; if present it is once, few, many or a size class.

J,size,V,D,DNA,CDR3
TRBJ2-5,many,TRBV7-8,-,TGTGCCAGCAGCTATATAGGGGAGACCCAGTACTTC,CASSYIGETQYF
TRBJ1-6,many,TRBV4-1,-,TGCGCCAGCAGCCAAGTAGGGTTAGATGATTCACCCCTCCACTTT,CASSQVGLDDSPLHF
TRBJ1-3,many,TRBV7-2,-,TGTGCCAGCAGCTTAGCGAGGGCAGGGGCTGCTGGAAACACCATATATTTT,CASSLARAGAAGNTIYF
TRBJ2-7,many,TRBV6-2/TRBV6-3,-,TGTGCCAGCAGTTACTCGGGACTCTCCTACGAGCAGTACTTC,CASSYSGLSYEQYF
TRBJ2-7,many,TRBV4-1,-,TGCGCCAGCAGCCCCATTATGGGGGATATAGAGTCCTACGAGCAGTACTTC,CASSPIMGDIESYEQYF
TRBJ2-1,many,TRBV19,-,TGTGCCAGCCGGGACGCTACCCTTGATGAGCAGTTCTTC,CASRDATLDEQFF
TRBJ2-4,many,TRBV7-9,-,TGTGCCAGCAGCGGCGAGGGGGCCAAAAACATTCAGTACTTC,CASSGEGAKNIQYF
TRBJ2-1,once,TRBV5-1,-,TGCGCCAGCAGCTCGAAGGCAGGGCCGGGGAATGAGCAGTTCTTC,CASSSKAGPGNEQFF
TRBJ1-5,-,TRBV18,-,TGTGCCAGCTCACCACAAGGGGGGAGGCATCAGCCCCAGCATTTT,CASSPQGGRHQPQHF
TRBJ2-3,many,TRBV11-2,-,TGTGCCAGCAGCTACGACGTTGGGGGCACAGATACGCAGTATTTT,CASSYDVGGTDTQYF
TRBJ2-3,-,TRBV27,-,TGTGCCAGCAGCACTATGGGGGGGCTGGCTAGCACAGATACGCAGTATTTT,CASSTMGGLASTDTQYF
TRBJ2-7,few,TRBV28,TRBD1,TGTGCCAGCTGTCCGACAGGGAATAGTATCAACGAGCAGTACTTC,CASCPTGNSINEQYF
TRBJ2-7,many,TRBV12-5,TRBD1,TGTGCTAGTGGTTTGGTACCGGGGACAGGGATCTACGAGCAGTACTTC,CASGLVPGTGIYEQYF
TRBJ2-5,many,TRBV9,-,TGTGCCAGCAGCGTAGGTAGGGGGAGCGAGACCCAGTACTTC,CASSVGRGSETQYF
TRBJ2-1,many,TRBV5-6,TRBD1,TGTGCCAGCAGCTTGGGTACAGGGGGCCGGCTCAATGAGCAGTTCTTC,CASSLGTGGRLNEQFF
TRBJ2-3,many,TRBV7-2,-,TGTGCCAGCAGCTGGGCAGGGGGCACAGATACGCAGTATTTT,CASSWAGGTDTQYF
TRBJ2-3,many,TRBV19,-,TGTGCCAGTAGTATAAGGGAAACAGATACGCAGTATTTT,CASSIRETDTQYF
TRBJ2-5,many,TRBV5-6,TRBD1,TGTGCCAGCAGCCCCGGGGTTGAGTGGACAGGTGATTTC,CASSPGVEWTGDF
TRBJ2-7,many,TRBV3-1,-,TGTGCCAGCAGCCAAGATGTCTCGTACGAGCAGTACTTC,CASSQDVSYEQYF
TRBJ1-1,-,TRBV5-4,-,TGTGCCAGCAGCTCCTGGGACACTGAAGCTTTCTTT,CASSSWDTEAFF
TRBJ1-4,-,TRBV6-6,-,TGTGCCAGCAGTTACTCTCTCCGGGGCGGGTCAACTAATGAAAAACTGTTTTTT,CASSYSLRGGSTNEKLFF
TRBJ1-5,many,TRBV6-1,-,TGTGCCAGCAGTGAACTCGGGCCCCAGCATTTT,CASSELGPQHF
TRBJ1-2,many,TRBV5-1,TRBD1,TGCGCCAGCAGATCCGGGACAGGGAAGGACTATGGCTACACCTTC,CASRSGTGKDYGYTF
TRBJ1-3,many,TRBV7-9,-,TGTGCCAGCAGCCCCCAGAGCTCTGGAAACACCATATATTTT,CASSPQSSGNTIYF
TRBJ1-1,-,TRBV6-5,-,TGTGCCAGCAGTTACCCGAATGGGGTTGAAGCTTTCTTT,CASSYPNGVEAFF
TRBJ1-2,many,TRBV3-1,-,TGTGCCAGCAGCCAAGATACAGGGAACTATGGCTACACCTTC,CASSQDTGNYGYTF
TRBJ1-6,many,TRBV4-1,-,TGCGCCAGCAGCGACAACTCACCCCTCCACTTT,CASSDNSPLHF
TRBJ2-7,many,TRBV6-6,TRBD1,TGTGCCAGCACCGGACAGGGGTACGAGCAGTACTTC,CASTGQGYEQYF
TRBJ2-7,many,TRBV20-1,TRBD2,TGCAGTGCTAGACAACTAGCGGGGGGCCTAGGGCTCGAGCAGTACTTC,CSARQLAGGLGLEQYF
TRBJ2-1,many,TRBV6-6,-,TGTGCCAGCAGTTACTCCCCTCCTTCTCTACAGGGTATGTCCTACAATGAGCAGTTCTTC,CASSYSPPSLQGMSYNEQFF
TRBJ1-5,many,TRBV19,-,TGTGCCAGTAGTATCCCGCCATCCCATCCCCAGCATTTT,CASSIPPSHPQHF